The 31 T cell receptor beta chains listed next were all sequenced from one sample in a study of Tregs in tolerant kidney transplant recipients. The method was immunoSEQ multiplex PCR; TCRdb's version includes in-frame clones alone and lacks a portion of them. The sample yields roughly 5,300 clones, of which the top ten take up 5.5% to 7.5%. Related graft donors supplied nonmyeloablative bone marrow transplants, and mixed chimerism was transient. The sequencing here drew on CD4+ T cells from blood (PBMCs), taken approximately 15 months after the transplant. Receptor source: a human patient who received a combined kidney and bone marrow transplant. Among the T cells, some may be from the graft donor.

Remarks on this clone: The read terminates 3 residues before the CDR3 end, so the remaining end is supplied by the germline J gene. The chain recombines TRBV20-1 with TRBJ2-1; D not resolved. V was cut by 2 bases and J by 0 bases, with 11 bases left in between. This CDR3 is 15 amino acids long. Looked up from germline, CDR1 is DFQATT and CDR2 is SNEGSKA (reference sequence). CDR3 sequence reads: CSARTPRRSYNEQFF. CDR3 bases read: TGCAGTGCTAGAACGCCTAGACGCTCCTACAATGAG.

Turning to this clone: Coverage ceases 3 residues before the CDR3 finishes, and the germline J gene fills in the end. V and J are TRBV20-1 and TRBJ1-3; D might be TRBD1 (6 bases). Trimming pared 6 bases from V and 3 bases from J, leaving 12 bases between. Per the germline V gene, CDR1 is DFQATT and CDR2 is SNEGSKA (reference sequence). The CDR3 is made up of 13 amino acids. CDR3 DNA (partial): TGCAGTGCAGAGGAAGGGGGTGGAAACACC. Its protein is CSAEEGGGNT. The full CDR3 protein is CSAEEGGGNTIYF.

Details on this clone: The read ends 3 residues before the CDR3 terminus; that terminus is restored from the germline J gene. This chain uses TRBV5-6 with TRBJ1-6, with 8 bases that match TRBD1. The CDR3 contains 14 residues. CDR1 SGHDT and CDR2 YYEEEE come from the germline V gene. V dropped 4 bases and J dropped 8; count of bases not matched to a gene: 5. The CDR3 sequence is CASSPGQGYSPLHF. The sequenced part of the CDR3 DNA is TGTGCCAGCAGCCCCGGACAGGGCTATTCACCC.

Note on this clone: The sequence runs out 3 residues before the end of the CDR3; the remainder is reconstructed from the germline J gene. This chain joins TRBV19 and TRBJ1-3; 9 bases map to TRBD1. This CDR3 has 14 residues. In germline, CDR1 is LNHDA, CDR2 SQIVND (reference sequence). The CDR3 loop reads CASSILGQGAPIYF. CDR3 DNA, as far as it was read: TGTGCCAGTAGTATTTTGGGACAGGGTGCCCCC. The whole variable domain, remainder taken from reference TRBV19 and TRBJ1-3, is DGGITQSPKYLFRKEGQNVTLSCEQNLNHDAMYWYRQDPGQGLRLIYYSQIVNDFQKGDIAEGYSVSREKKESFPLTVTSAQKNPTAFYLCASSILGQGAPIYFGEGSWLTVV.

A remark on this clone: The CDR3 is cut off 3 residues early in the read; its end comes from the germline J gene. The genes are TRBV12-3 or TRBV12-4 and TRBJ1-1, with TRBD1 matching 11 bases. Losses at the gene ends were 5 bases for V and 3 bases for J; bases not matched to a gene: 5. This CDR3 comprises 15 residues. CDR3 DNA, as far as it was read: TGTGCCAGCAGTAAACCGGGACAGGGGGACACTGAA. It codes for CASSKPGQGDTE. The CDR3 in full is CASSKPGQGDTEAFF.

With respect to this clone: From the germline J gene comes the end of the CDR3, since the read stops 3 residues before it. This sequence joins TRBV18 and TRBJ1-6; possible D gene TRBD1, 5 bases. The CDR3 spans 15 residues. Germline V gene lookup returns CDR1 KGHSH and CDR2 LQKENI. Between the trimmed V and J ends, which lost 2 bases and 7 bases, there was a span of 12 bases. The CDR3 sequence is CASSPGQGGNSPLHF. CDR3 DNA, as far as it was read: TGTGCCAGCTCACCAGGGCAGGGAGGGAATTCACCC.

Comments on this clone: The read is 3 residues too short to cover the CDR3 end, so that end is filled in from the germline J gene. The V and J genes are TRBV9 and TRBJ1-2; TRBD1 matches 8 bases. Germline CDR1 reads SGDLS; CDR2 reads YYNGEE. The CDR3 has 13 amino acids. Trimming cost V 1 base and J 7 bases; bases outside gene matches: 3. The CDR3 DNA, read in part, is TGTGCCAGCAGCGTACCAGGGGGCCTTGGC. Translation gives CASSVPGGLG. The whole CDR3 protein reads CASSVPGGLGYTF.

Notes on this clone: The sequenced fragment ends 3 residues before the CDR3 boundary, so the rest is inferred from the germline J gene. The V and J genes are TRBV19 and TRBJ2-1; the D gene is possibly TRBD2 (6 bases). The CDR3 has 14 residues. Trimming took 4 bases from V and 3 from J, leaving 10 bases between them. CDR1 is LNHDA, CDR2 SQIVND, per germline (reference sequence). The CDR3 region is CASSTVSGYNEQFF. Incomplete CDR3 DNA: TGTGCCAGTAGTACGGTTAGCGGCTACAATGAG.

This clone registers medium-sized by frequency. The read gets to within 3 residues of the CDR3 end, and the germline J gene fills in the rest. The chain uses TRBV6-2 or TRBV6-3 and TRBJ2-5, with 8 bases lining up with TRBD2. V was pared by 6 bases and J by 6 bases, with 12 bases of the junction left unmatched. Germline V CDR1 and CDR2: MNHEY, SVGEGT. CDR3 size: 15 residues. CDR3 region: CASSRLAIRPQTQYF. The CDR3 DNA, read in part, is TGTGCCAGCAGCCGACTAGCGATCCGCCCCCAGACC.

For this clone: From the germline J gene comes the end of the CDR3, since the read stops 3 residues before it. The chain joins TRBV2 to TRBJ1-1; 9 bases are a match to TRBD1. V trimming: 6 bases; J trimming: 5 bases; junction bases outside the gene matches: 10. CDR1 and CDR2 (germline): SNHLY, FYNNEI. The length of the CDR3 is 15 residues. This chain's CDR3 is CASRQEQGARTEAFF. CDR3 DNA, as far as it was read: TGTGCCAGCAGGCAGGAACAGGGGGCGCGTACTGAA. The whole variable domain, filled in from reference TRBV2 and TRBJ1-1, reads EPEVTQTPSHQVTQMGQEVILRCVPISNHLYFYWYRQILGQKVEFLVSFYNNEISEKSEIFDDQFSVERPDGSNFTLKIRSTKLEDSAMYFCASRQEQGARTEAFFGQGTRLTVV.

A note on this clone: The junction departs from germline at one end; a sequencing error may be responsible. This chain's CDR3 is CASSVPTSNIGELFF. CDR3 bases read: TGTGCCAGCAGCGTACCGACTAGTAACATCGGGGAG. J is TRBJ2-2 and V is TRBV5-5; possible D gene TRBD2, 6 bases. Read coverage stops 3 residues before the CDR3 terminus; the germline J gene supplies the remainder. This CDR3 is built from 15 residues. Germline V gene sequence: CDR1 SGHKS, CDR2 YYEKEE (reference sequence).

The part of the CDR3 DNA that was read is TGTGCCAGCAGCTTAGGCCGGGCGGGAAATTCACCC. It specifies CASSLGRAGNSP. The entire CDR3 is CASSLGRAGNSPLHF. The chain uses TRBV7-2 and TRBJ1-6; no firm D call. The read ends 3 residues before the CDR3 terminus; that terminus is restored from the germline J gene. CDR3 length equals 15 residues. Germline V gene data show CDR1 as SGHTA and CDR2 as FQGNSA. V dropped 1 base and J dropped 7 bases, with 11 bases sitting between them.

With respect to this clone: The DNA ends 3 residues before the CDR3 does, and the rest of the CDR3 is filled in from the germline J gene. The chain joins TRBV18 to TRBJ2-7, with TRBD1 as a possible D gene (5 bases). CDR3 length equals 17 residues. V gave up 0 bases and J gave up 0 bases, with 15 bases separating them. Looked up from germline, CDR1 is KGHSH and CDR2 is LQKENI. The sequenced part of the CDR3 DNA is TGTGCCAGCTCACCACCGCTCTTAGGGGAAAGCTCCTACGAG. Protein: CASSPPLLGESSYE. The whole CDR3 protein reads CASSPPLLGESSYEQYF. The full variable domain, completed using reference TRBV18 and TRBJ2-7, is NAGVMQNPRHLVRRRGQEARLRCSPMKGHSHVYWYRQLPEEGLKFMVYLQKENIIDESGMPKERFSAEFPKEGPSILRIQQVVRGDSAAYFCASSPPLLGESSYEQYFGPGTRLTVT.

Points on this clone: The CDR3 end falls 3 residues outside the read, so it is completed with the germline J gene. The rearrangement links TRBV6-2 or TRBV6-3 to TRBJ2-5; 12 bases match TRBD1. CDR1 is MNHEY, CDR2 SVGEGT, per germline. This CDR3 is built from 15 residues. J lost 5 bases, V lost 7 bases, and 8 bases had no gene match. This chain's CDR3 is CASNQMGQGAETQYF. The DNA read from the CDR3 is TGTGCCAGCAACCAAATGGGACAGGGGGCCGAGACC.

A note on this clone: Read sequence stops 3 residues before the CDR3 end, and the germline J gene provides the missing end. The rearrangement uses TRBV19 and TRBJ2-5; a possible D gene is TRBD1 (7 bases). The V and J ends lost 5 bases and 1 base respectively, with 14 bases between them. From germline, CDR1 is LNHDA and CDR2 SQIVND (reference sequence). The CDR3 spans 15 residues. The CDR3 DNA, read in part, is TGTGCCAGTAGTGGTGGCGGGACAGCCCAAGAGACC. It codes for CASSGGGTAQET. The entire CDR3 is CASSGGGTAQETQYF. Together with reference TRBV19 and TRBJ2-5, the CDR3 gives the full variable domain: DGGITQSPKYLFRKEGQNVTLSCEQNLNHDAMYWYRQDPGQGLRLIYYSQIVNDFQKGDIAEGYSVSREKKESFPLTVTSAQKNPTAFYLCASSGGGTAQETQYFGPGTRLLVL.

Comment on this clone: The CDR3 end falls 3 residues outside the read, so it is completed with the germline J gene. The chain has TRBV11-2 and TRBJ1-5, with D hard to call. The CDR3 is made up of 13 amino acids. From germline, CDR1 is SGHAT and CDR2 FQNNGV. Trimming stripped 4 bases from V and 7 bases from J, with 11 bases between. The CDR3 protein is CASSSGLEQPQHF. The sequenced CDR3 bases are TGTGCCAGCAGCTCAGGCCTGGAACAGCCC.

This clone shows up as medium-sized by frequency. The read ends 3 residues early relative to the CDR3; the germline J gene fills the gap. The V call is TRBV12-3 or TRBV12-4, the J call TRBJ2-2, with TRBD1 matching over 7 bases. This CDR3 has 14 residues. V lost 11 bases to trimming and J lost 6 bases; unmatched junction nucleotides: 12. CDR3 amino acids: CAYSLGGHPGELFF. CDR3 DNA (partial): TGTGCCTACTCGTTAGGGGGCCATCCCGGGGAG.

On this clone: Read data end 3 residues before the CDR3 end; the end is taken from the germline J gene. The rearrangement links TRBV19 to TRBJ1-1, with a possible D match to TRBD1 (6 bases). V was cut by 7 bases and J by 0 bases, with 15 bases left in between. The CDR3 consists of 15 residues. Germline CDR1 reads LNHDA; CDR2 reads SQIVND (reference sequence). Incomplete CDR3 DNA: TGTGCCAGTACCGGGGGGGCCAACATGAACACTGAA. It codes for CASTGGANMNTE. The CDR3 as a whole reads CASTGGANMNTEAFF.

Note on this clone: Read data end 3 residues before the CDR3 end; the end is taken from the germline J gene. This chain uses TRBV11-2 with TRBJ1-1; D might be TRBD1 (6 bases). Trimming took off 6 bases at V and 0 bases at J, with 8 bases between the two ends. Per germline, CDR1 SGHAT and CDR2 FQNNGV. The CDR3 is made up of 13 amino acids. This CDR3 is CASSSGVNTEAFF. The CDR3 bases that were read are TGTGCCAGCAGTTCAGGGGTGAACACTGAA.

As concerns this clone: The read terminates 3 residues before the CDR3 end, so the remaining end is supplied by the germline J gene. The chain combines TRBV4-1 with TRBJ1-4; a possible D gene is TRBD1 (6 bases). The CDR3 contains 16 residues. V lost 0 bases to trimming and J lost 6 bases, with 14 bases between them. Germline lookup yields CDR1 MGHRA and CDR2 YSYEKL. CDR3 DNA, as far as it was read: TGCGCCAGCAGCCAAGAGGGGGCGAAAGTCTATGAAAAA. The encoded protein is CASSQEGAKVYEK. The CDR3 reads in full as CASSQEGAKVYEKLFF.

Remarks on this clone: Read coverage stops 3 residues before the CDR3 terminus; the germline J gene supplies the remainder. This chain links TRBV29-1 with TRBJ2-1; 14 positions agree with TRBD2. Germline loops: CDR1 SQVTM, CDR2 ANQGSEA. The V gene end was trimmed by 5 bases and the J gene end by 4 bases; junction bases not matched to a gene: 10. The CDR3 consists of 17 residues. The sequenced part of the CDR3 DNA is TGCAGCGTTCCGACTAGCGGGAGGGCCCGGGGGTACAATGAG. The encoded protein is CSVPTSGRARGYNE. The entire CDR3 protein is CSVPTSGRARGYNEQFF.

About this clone itself: A read error may produce the germline difference seen at one junction end. The read falls 3 residues short of the CDR3 end, and the missing part is taken from the germline J gene. The chain recombines TRBV20-1 with TRBJ1-2, with unresolved D. The CDR3 consists of 17 residues. The V gene's germline CDR1 is DFQATT and CDR2 SNEGSKA (reference sequence). CDR3 sequence: CSAGEDPGYGANYGYTF. CDR3 DNA (partial): TGCAGTGCTGGAGAGGACCCGGGCTACGGGGCTAACTATGGC.

On this clone: The read halts 3 residues ahead of the CDR3 end, with the missing end drawn from the germline J gene. The chain couples TRBV5-1 to TRBJ2-5; TRBD1 matches 8 bases. The CDR3 has 14 residues. Germline values: CDR1 SGHRS, CDR2 YFSETQ. V was pared by 4 bases and J by 3 bases, with 5 bases of the junction left unmatched. The DNA read from the CDR3 is TGCGCCAGCAGCCTAGGACAGGGAAAAGAGACC. Its translation is CASSLGQGKET. From start to end, the CDR3 is CASSLGQGKETQYF.

Note on this clone: Read data end 3 residues before the CDR3 end; the end is taken from the germline J gene. The rearrangement links TRBV29-1 to TRBJ2-3, with 9 bases fitting TRBD1. After removal of 6 bases from V and 2 bases from J, the junction contained 3 bases not matched to a gene. Per germline, CDR1 SQVTM and CDR2 ANQGSEA. The CDR3 length is 13 residues. The CDR3 bases that were read are TGCAGCGTGAGGACAGGGGTCACAGATACG. It yields the protein CSVRTGVTDT. The CDR3 in its entirety is CSVRTGVTDTQYF.

Regarding this clone: Sequencing ends 3 residues short of the CDR3 end; the germline J gene provides the rest. This rearrangement joins TRBV10-1 to TRBJ1-5; D uncertain. The CDR3 spans 12 residues. V shed 1 base and J shed 7 bases, with 5 bases lying between them. CDR1 WNHNN and CDR2 SYGVQD come from the germline V gene (reference sequence). The DNA read from the CDR3 is TGCGCCAGCAGTGAGTACGGGCAGCCC. This sequence encodes CASSEYGQP. The whole CDR3 region reads CASSEYGQPQHF.

Comment on this clone: The read comes to an end 3 residues before the CDR3 does, leaving the germline J gene to fill in the end. The V and J genes are TRBV28 and TRBJ1-2; 10 bases map to TRBD1. Germline CDR1 and CDR2: MDHEN and SYDVKM. Trimming at V came to 5 bases and at J to 7 bases, leaving 13 bases not matched to a gene. CDR3 length: 16 residues. The CDR3 sequence is CASSKGQGGTLGGYTF. The covered CDR3 bases are TGTGCCAGCAGTAAAGGACAGGGGGGTACTCTCGGTGGC.

Its frequency marks this clone as large (0.1 to 1%). The sequenced fragment ends 3 residues before the CDR3 boundary, so the rest is inferred from the germline J gene. V usage is TRBV6-2 or TRBV6-3 and J usage is TRBJ2-2; 7 bases match TRBD2. Germline assignment: CDR1 MNHEY and CDR2 SVGEGT. The trim removed 6 bases at V and 5 bases at J, leaving 0 bases unmatched. The CDR3 has 12 amino acids. The sequenced CDR3 bases are TGTGCCAGCAGGCGGGGGACCGGGGAG. It translates to CASRRGTGE. The CDR3 in its entirety is CASRRGTGELFF.

As concerns this clone: The CDR3 end falls 3 residues outside the read, so it is completed with the germline J gene. The chain carries TRBV10-1 and TRBJ2-7; 8 bases match TRBD1. The germline V gene encodes CDR1 WNHNN and CDR2 SYGVQD (reference sequence). The J segment lost 3 bases and the V segment lost 7 bases, leaving 8 bases of the junction unmatched. The CDR3 is made up of 14 amino acids. CDR3 sequence: CASTRGQGDYEQYF. The sequenced part of the CDR3 DNA is TGCGCCAGCACTAGAGGACAGGGCGACTACGAG.

For this clone: The sequenced fragment ends 3 residues before the CDR3 boundary, so the rest is inferred from the germline J gene. V gene TRBV14 combines with J gene TRBJ2-5, with a possible D match to TRBD1 (6 bases). Germline assignment: CDR1 SGHDN and CDR2 FVKESK. This CDR3 region has 15 residues. Trimming took 2 bases from V and 2 from J, leaving 12 bases between them. CDR3 DNA (partial): TGTGCCAGCAGCCAACAACCGGGACAACAAGAGACC. It specifies CASSQQPGQQET. The complete CDR3 protein is CASSQQPGQQETQYF.

As to this clone: The CDR3 end is not reached by the read, which stops 3 residues before it; the germline J gene fills it in. The V and J genes are TRBV5-1 and TRBJ1-6, with D tentatively TRBD1 (6 bases). Germline V lookup: CDR1 SGHRS, CDR2 YFSETQ. V shed 2 bases and J shed 8 bases, with 11 bases lying between them. The CDR3 spans 14 residues. Partial CDR3 DNA: TGCGCCAGCAGCTTCCAGGGGAACTATTCACCC. Its translation: CASSFQGNYSP. The full CDR3 is CASSFQGNYSPLHF.

Points on this clone: The CDR3 goes on 3 residues after the read ends, and that part is filled in from the germline J gene. The V gene is TRBV5-1, the J gene TRBJ2-7; 8 bases line up with TRBD2. CDR1 and CDR2 from the germline V gene are SGHRS and YFSETQ. J was trimmed by 3 bases and V by 5 bases; bases with no gene match: 1. The CDR3 runs 12 residues. The sequenced part of the CDR3 DNA is TGCGCCAGCAGTCGGGGGGGCTACGAG. The encoded protein is CASSRGGYE. The full-length CDR3 reads as CASSRGGYEQYF.